Listed here is a single TCR beta chain. The antigen remains unidentified. Libraries were prepared by immunoSEQ multiplex PCR; TCRdb keeps only in-frame clonotypes and omits some of them. Here the sample spans 15,000 to 18,000 clones, 80% to 95% being singletons. This specimen belongs to a study of STAT3 mutations in large granular lymphocyte leukemia. As for the study in general: Among longitudinally sequenced T-LGLL patients, roughly half had canonical activating STAT3 mutations detected. More than half of T-LGLL patients received immunosuppressive therapy.

This CDR3 region has 17 residues. The V gene's germline CDR1 is SEHNR and CDR2 FQNEAQ (reference sequence). The V segment lost 2 bases and the J segment 4 bases; nucleotides outside the gene matches: 10. Whole-study findings and limits: Some patients had dominant TCR clones larger than their STAT3 mutant burden. In T-cell large granular lymphocyte leukemia, about half of patients showed multiple immunodominant subclonotypes. Clonal expansion was inferred from samples taken at other timepoints.

The sample comprised peripheral blood mononuclear cells. The sequence came from a woman aged 50 to 65 with T-cell large granular lymphocyte leukemia. Some clones in this sample may be carry-over from other donors' samples. The V call is TRBV7-9, the J call TRBJ2-7, with 11 bases fitting TRBD2. CDR3 residues: CASSLPRGTSGEYEQYF. Here the CDR3 DNA reads TGTGCCAGCAGCTTACCGCGAGGGACTAGCGGTGAATACGAGCAGTACTTC.